These T cell receptor beta chains were read from a single sample in a study of cytomegalovirus exposure and HLA in healthy donors. The protocol was immunoSEQ multiplex PCR, while the TCRdb copy is restricted to in-frame clones and leaves out a portion. In total, the table holds 150,000 to 200,000 clones. Sequenced: PBMCs. The receptors stem from a man aged 25-45 years in good health and CMV-seronegative. The CDR3 runs from the conserved cysteine through the conserved F or W. D genes are given only for firm matches.

>TRBV5-4|TRBD2|TRBJ2-1
TGTGCCAGCAGCCATACAGGTAGCGGGAGGGCTTTTATATACAATGAGCAGTTCTTC
CASSHTGSGRAFIYNEQFF
>TRBV4-3|NA|TRBJ2-1
TGCGCCAGCAGCCAAGAGGGCCGGCCCATAAATGAGCAGTTCTTC
CASSQEGRPINEQFF
>TRBV2|TRBD2|TRBJ2-1
TGTGCCAAAGGGCTAGCGGGTCGCAATGAGCAGTTCTTC
CAKGLAGRNEQFF
>TRBV5-1|NA|TRBJ1-5
TGCGCCAGCAGCCTCTCAGGTTTCAATCAGCCCCAGCATTTT
CASSLSGFNQPQHF
>TRBV12-5|TRBD2|TRBJ2-3
TGTGCTAGTGGTCCCGGGACTAGCGGGGTCACAGATACGCAGTATTTT
CASGPGTSGVTDTQYF
>TRBV5-8|TRBD2|TRBJ2-3
TGTGCCAGCAGGCGTGGACTAGCGGGAGAAGGAGATACGCAGTATTTT
CASRRGLAGEGDTQYF
>TRBV6-5|TRBD1|TRBJ2-7
TGTGCCAGCAGGAGGACAGGGGACTCCTACGAGCAGTACTTC
CASRRTGDSYEQYF
>TRBV11-2|NA|TRBJ2-7
TGTGCCAGCAGCCTCGTGACTTCCTACGAGCAGTACTTC
CASSLVTSYEQYF
>TRBV5-4|NA|TRBJ1-3
TGTGCCAGCAGCTTGGGACAGGCTGGAAACACCATATATTTT
CASSLGQAGNTIYF
>TRBV4-2|TRBD1|TRBJ1-5
TGTGCCAGCAGCCAAGTATGGCAACAGGGGGTTACCAATCAGCCCCAGCATTTT
CASSQVWQQGVTNQPQHF
>TRBV9|NA|TRBJ1-3
TGTGCCAGCAGCGTAGCTACAGGTCAGCTTGGAAACACCATATATTTT
CASSVATGQLGNTIYF
>TRBV11-2|NA|TRBJ2-1
TGTGCCAGCAGCTTAGGATTAGTCTACAATGAGCAGTTCTTC
CASSLGLVYNEQFF
>TRBV7-9|NA|TRBJ1-4
TGTGCCAGCAGCTTAGAGCGTGGTGCCGGTGAAAAACTGTTTTTT
CASSLERGAGEKLFF
>TRBV5-5|NA|TRBJ2-2
TGTGCCAGCAGCTTGGGCGGGAAGAACACCGGGGAGCTGTTTTTT
CASSLGGKNTGELFF
>TRBV10-3|NA|TRBJ2-1
TGTGCCATCAGTGAGTCGAGAGTGGGCACGACTAACTCCTACAATGAGCAGTTCTTC
CAISESRVGTTNSYNEQFF
>TRBV7-2|NA|TRBJ1-4
TGTGCCAGCAGCCCCCCTCACGGGGGAAAACTGTTTTTT
CASSPPHGGKLFF
>TRBV5-1|TRBD2|TRBJ2-7
TGCGCCAGCAGCAGGACTAGCGGGAGCTACAGCTCCTACGAGCAGTACTTC
CASSRTSGSYSSYEQYF
>TRBV7-2|NA|TRBJ1-1
TGTGCCAGCAGCCCCCACAGGGACACTGAAGCTTTCTTT
CASSPHRDTEAFF
>TRBV25-1|TRBD2|TRBJ2-5
TGTGCCAGCAGTGATCCTCCCCGGGGGGAGGAGACCCAGTACTTC
CASSDPPRGEETQYF
>TRBV12-5|NA|TRBJ2-3
TGTGCTAGTGGTTTGGACCGAGCAGATACGCAGTATTTT
CASGLDRADTQYF
>TRBV7-7|TRBD1|TRBJ2-5
TGTGCCAGCAGCTCCACAGGGGATCAAGAGACCCAGTACTTC
CASSSTGDQETQYF
>TRBV5-1|NA|TRBJ2-5
TGCGCCAGCAGCCTGGACACACAAGAGACCCAGTACTTC
CASSLDTQETQYF
>TRBV29-1|NA|TRBJ2-1
TGCAGCGTTGACGTTTCTAGGTCCTACAATGAGCAGTTCTTC
CSVDVSRSYNEQFF
>TRBV11-3|TRBD2|TRBJ2-5
TGTGCCAGCAGCTTAGGGCTAGCGGGAGGACGAGAGACCCAGTACTTC
CASSLGLAGGRETQYF
>TRBV4-1|TRBD1|TRBJ1-1
TGCGCCAGCAGCCAAGGACAGGGGCCATTGAACACTGAAGCTTTCTTT
CASSQGQGPLNTEAFF
>TRBV28|NA|TRBJ1-5
TGTGCCAGCAGTTTAGGTTCGTCAGGGATTTCTCGGCCCCAGCATTTT
CASSLGSSGISRPQHF
>TRBV2|NA|TRBJ2-2
TGTGCCAGCAGTGAGTCTAGCGCATTCAGCAGGGGGGAGCTGTTTTTT
CASSESSAFSRGELFF
>TRBV15|TRBD1|TRBJ2-1
TGTGCCACCAGCAGAGATCGGGGACAGGGGTTTGAGCAGTTCTTC
CATSRDRGQGFEQFF
>TRBV19|NA|TRBJ2-7
TGTGCCAGTAGCCGCACGACAGTGCGCTACGAGCAGTACTTC
CASSRTTVRYEQYF
>TRBV5-4|TRBD1|TRBJ1-1
TGTGCCAGCAGCTACGGACAGGGAGAAACTGAAGCTTTCTTT
CASSYGQGETEAFF